The source of this TCR beta chain is a study of memory CD4+ T cells and cytomegalovirus serostatus. Produced via immunoSEQ multiplex PCR; TCRdb's table is partial and in-frame only. The repertoire holds 70,000 or so clones, with 75% to 85% as singletons. This CDR3 region has 13 residues. Germline values: CDR1 MNHEY, CDR2 SMNVEV (reference sequence). The V gene lost 5 bases and the J gene lost 3 bases, with 8 bases spanning the gap. The sort gate was single viable CD3+CD4+CD8-CD45RO+ cells for memory CD4+ T cells. The chain uses TRBV27 and TRBJ1-3; D is unresolved. Sequenced sample: memory CD4+ T cells from blood. The TCR was taken from an adult in good health and CMV-seropositive. CDR3 DNA: TGTGCCAGCAGTCTCCGGAGTGGAAACACCATATATTTT. It specifies CASSLRSGNTIYF.